This record covers a single T cell receptor (beta chain). This sample stems from a study of OX40 agonist ivuxolimab in advanced cancers. Some clones are missing from TCRdb's copy, which holds only in-frame ones; the method was immunoSEQ multiplex PCR. The sample records 25,000 to 30,000 clones, 83% being singletons. Trimming at V came to 5 bases and at J to 7 bases, leaving 10 bases not matched to a gene. The CDR3 covers 15 residues. CDR1 is SGHAT, CDR2 FQNNGV, per germline. This chain uses TRBV11-2 with TRBJ2-1, with 8 bases fitting TRBD2. The TCR was taken from an adult with an advanced solid tumor such as melanoma, head and neck, liver or kidney cancer. Material: CD4+ or CD8+ T cells sorted from blood, obtained in a trial of the OX40 agonist ivuxolimab. DNA for the CDR3: TGTGCCAGCAGCCCACTGGCTAGCGGGCTGAATGAGCAGTTCTTC. It is translated as CASSPLASGLNEQFF.